This TCR beta chain was profiled in a study of control samples from healthy donors and cancer patients (dated by TCRdb to 2020 to 2022). Library method: the immunoSEQ multiplex PCR assay. Entries here come from immuneACCESS through TCRdb and include only in-frame sequences with V and J called. Some clones fail to appear in such tables; in the studies checked, an unresolved V gene covers under half of the shortfall, and the cause of the remainder is unknown. Here the sample has 150,000 to 200,000 clones; about nine tenths occur a single time. Around 2% of the sample comes from the top ten. As encoded in the germline V gene (reference sequence), CDR1 is SEHNR while CDR2 is FQNEAQ. V is pared back by 1 base and J by 2 bases, with 11 bases lying between the germline termini. Counted from cysteine to phenylalanine, this CDR3 has 15 amino acids. The sequence is cut down to CDR3 DNA, 45 bases in frame from base 1.

Details on this clone: Which antigen it targets is not known. Base qualities are missing; no much larger clone stands one base away.

The TCR originated in a woman between 35 and 50 years old in good health. In this chain, TRBV7-9 is recombined with TRBJ1-2, with the D gene not clear enough to name. Sequencing was carried out using blood. The sequenced DNA is TGTGCCAGCAGCTTAGTAGGGTCAGCGAACTATGGCTACACCTTC. Translated, it reads CASSLVGSANYGYTF.